Listed below are T cell receptor beta chains from one sample, sequenced in a study of T cells in Graves' hyperthyroidism and ophthalmopathy. TCRdb recomputed calls from the multiplex PCR reads with MiXCR, one row per CDR3 protein. The table has 530,000 or so distinct CDR3 sequences, just over 45% seen once. Specimen: peripheral blood or thyroid tissue (not recorded which). The receptors stem from a woman aged 18 to 35 with Graves' hyperthyroidism. CDR3s include the opening cysteine and the closing phenylalanine or tryptophan. Each record gives: J gene, clone size, D gene, V gene, CDR3 DNA, CDR3 protein. A D gene is named only where the DNA matches it firmly. Size tells how often a clone was seen (once, few, many) or the class of an expanded clone, and some rows leave it out.

>TRBJ1-2|many|TRBD1|TRBV12-5
TGTGCTAGTGGACAGGGGGCGGATAACTATGGCTACACCTTC
CASGQGADNYGYTF
>TRBJ1-6|many|.|TRBV6-6
TGTGCCAGCAGACGGACGGAAATTGGTGCACCCCTCCACTTT
CASRRTEIGAPLHF
>TRBJ1-2|many|.|TRBV14
TGTGCCAGCAGCCTACTGGACGGCTATGGCTACACCTTC
CASSLLDGYGYTF
>TRBJ2-3|.|TRBD1|TRBV20-1
TGCAGTGCTAGTGTCAGGGGGTGGGATACGCAGTATTTT
CSASVRGWDTQYF
>TRBJ1-1|many|.|TRBV10-3
TGTGCCATCAGTCTTGGGGACAACCTCGGAGGGTACACTGAAGCTTTCTTT
CAISLGDNLGGYTEAFF
>TRBJ2-1|few|.|TRBV7-6
TGTGCCAGCAGCTTCGAAGGGGCCAATGAGCAGTTCTTC
CASSFEGANEQFF
>TRBJ1-2|many|TRBD1|TRBV20-1
TGCAGTGCTAGAGGGACAGGGGGGGATGGCTACACCTTC
CSARGTGGDGYTF
>TRBJ1-2|.|TRBD1|TRBV7-9
TGTGCCAGCAGCTTAGGGTCGTCAGGGGGTAAGGGCTACACCTTC
CASSLGSSGGKGYTF
>TRBJ1-2|.|.|TRBV4-1
TGCGCCAGCAGCCAAGCCCCCGGGGAGCGATATGGCTACACCTTC
CASSQAPGERYGYTF
>TRBJ1-4|many|.|TRBV4-1
TGCGCCAGCAGCCAAGGGGGAATGGATGAAAAACTGTTTTTT
CASSQGGMDEKLFF
>TRBJ2-2|many|.|TRBV25-1
TGTGCCAGCAGTAGGGGCTTGACCTCGAACACCGGGGAGCTGTTTTTT
CASSRGLTSNTGELFF
>TRBJ1-2|.|.|TRBV27
TGTGCCAGCAGCGAACTCTGGAGAGGACGTGGCTACACCTTC
CASSELWRGRGYTF
>TRBJ2-7|many|TRBD2|TRBV5-1
TGCGCCAGCAGCTTGGCGTCTAGCGGGAGCTCCTACGAGCAGTACTTC
CASSLASSGSSYEQYF
>TRBJ1-1|few|.|TRBV7-9
TGTGCCAGCAGCTTGGCGGGATCTGAAGCTTTCTTT
CASSLAGSEAFF
>TRBJ2-2|.|TRBD2|TRBV19
TGTGCCACCGGACAGACTAGCGGGATGTTAACGGGGGAGCTGTTTTTT
CATGQTSGMLTGELFF
>TRBJ2-7|many|.|TRBV6-6
TGTGCCAGCAGTTACTCGTCCCCCCCTGAGCAGTACTTC
CASSYSSPPEQYF
>TRBJ1-1|.|.|TRBV5-4
TGTGCCAGCAGCTGGGAAGGGGGATTGGCTTTCTTT
CASSWEGGLAFF
>TRBJ2-5|many|TRBD2|TRBV7-7
TGTGCTAGCAGCCGATTTAGCGGGAGGGAGACCCAGTACTTC
CASSRFSGRETQYF
>TRBJ2-7|.|TRBD2|TRBV7-6
TGTGCCAGCAGCCAAGAGTCTTTAGCGGGAGTTTACGAGCAGTGCTTC
CASSQESLAGVYEQCF
>TRBJ2-7|.|TRBD2|TRBV29-1
TGCAGCGTTGAACCGGGACTAGCGGGAACTTCCTACGAGCAGTACTTC
CSVEPGLAGTSYEQYF
>TRBJ2-2|many|.|TRBV7-6
TGTGCCAGCAGCGGAATCACCGGGGAGCTGTTTTTT
CASSGITGELFF
>TRBJ1-6|.|.|TRBV2
TGTGCCAGCAGTGGGGGTGGAGGAAGTTCACCCCTCCACTTT
CASSGGGGSSPLHF
>TRBJ1-1|many|.|TRBV3-1
TGTGCCAGCAGCCAAGGAGCGGGGTACGCTTTCTTT
CASSQGAGYAFF
>TRBJ2-7|few|TRBD1|TRBV27
TGTGCCAGCAGTTCCCAGGGGGCTTTCTACGAGCAGTACTTC
CASSSQGAFYEQYF
>TRBJ2-7|.|TRBD2|TRBV2
TGTGCCGGTCGGACTAGCGGGACACCCTACGAGCAGTACTTC
CAGRTSGTPYEQYF
>TRBJ2-2|many|.|TRBV10-3
TGTGCCATCAGTTTCTTGACCGGGGAGCTGTTTTTT
CAISFLTGELFF
>TRBJ1-3|.|.|TRBV7-8
TGTGCCAGCAGCCTAGGCCTTGGGTACACTGAAAACACCATATATTTT
CASSLGLGYTENTIYF
>TRBJ2-1|.|TRBD2|TRBV7-9
TGTGCCAGCAGACTAGCGACACTACACAATGAGCAGTTCTTC
CASRLATLHNEQFF
>TRBJ2-2|once|.|TRBV20-1
TGCAGTGCTAGAGATCTTACGGGAGCGGAGCGGGAGCTGTTTTTT
CSARDLTGAERELFF
>TRBJ2-1|.|TRBD2|TRBV19
TGTGCCAGTAGTATACCGGGACTAGCGATACCGGCTGAACAGTTCTTC
CASSIPGLAIPAEQFF
>TRBJ2-7|many|TRBD2|TRBV19
TGTGCCAGTAGTAAAGGGACTAGTAGTCCCTACGAGCAGTACTTC
CASSKGTSSPYEQYF